This TCR beta chain appears in the sequencing data of a study of blood T cell repertoires in COVID-19. Germline assignment: CDR1 SGHTA and CDR2 FQGTGA. Trimming pared 3 bases from V and 5 bases from J, leaving 19 bases between. This CDR3 is 16 amino acids long. The method was immunoSEQ multiplex PCR; TCRdb's version includes in-frame clones alone and lacks a portion of them. The data show around 130,000 clones, approximately 80% seen once. Source material: peripheral blood. The chain couples TRBV7-3 to TRBJ2-5; a possible D gene is TRBD2 (5 bases). The clonotype was recovered from a woman aged 55 to 70 with acute or convalescent COVID-19. CDR3 region: CASSLGLAPESETQYF. The CDR3, as DNA: TGTGCCAGCAGCTTGGGCCTAGCCCCCGAATCGGAGACCCAGTACTTC.